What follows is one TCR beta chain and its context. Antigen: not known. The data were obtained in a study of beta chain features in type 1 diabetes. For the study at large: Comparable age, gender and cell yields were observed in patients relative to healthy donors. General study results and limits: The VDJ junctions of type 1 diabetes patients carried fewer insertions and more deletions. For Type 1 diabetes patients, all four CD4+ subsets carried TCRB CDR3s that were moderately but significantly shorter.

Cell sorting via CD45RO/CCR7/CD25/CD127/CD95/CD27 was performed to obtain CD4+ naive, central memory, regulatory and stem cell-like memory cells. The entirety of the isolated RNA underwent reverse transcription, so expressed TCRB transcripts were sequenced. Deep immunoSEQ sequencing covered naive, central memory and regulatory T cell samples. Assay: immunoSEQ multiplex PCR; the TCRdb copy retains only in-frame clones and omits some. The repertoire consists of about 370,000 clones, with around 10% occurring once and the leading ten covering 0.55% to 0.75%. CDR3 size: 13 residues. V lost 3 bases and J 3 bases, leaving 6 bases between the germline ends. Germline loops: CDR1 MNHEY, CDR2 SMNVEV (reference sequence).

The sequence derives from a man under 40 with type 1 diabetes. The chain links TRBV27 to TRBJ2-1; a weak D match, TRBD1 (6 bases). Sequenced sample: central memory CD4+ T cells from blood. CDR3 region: CASSLDSYNEQFF. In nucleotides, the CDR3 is TGTGCCAGCAGTTTGGACAGCTACAATGAGCAGTTCTTC.